One sample yielded the 13 T cell receptor beta chains listed below, sequenced in a study of shared clonotypes between healthy human individuals. This table comes from immunoSEQ multiplex PCR, and its TCRdb copy is limited to in-frame clones, with some not included. This sample carries some 500,000 clones, roughly 85% of them seen once, and the ten largest clones take approximately 12%. Sequences were obtained from PBMCs. These receptors all stem from a middle-aged woman in good health. Some clones in this sample may be carry-over from other donors' samples.

This clone was picked up one time. This chain connects TRBV10-3 to TRBJ1-5; D is uncertain. The CDR3 totals 15 residues. Per germline, CDR1 ENHRY and CDR2 SYGVKD. V was shortened by 0 bases and J by 2 bases, with 8 bases between the two germline ends. The CDR3 loop is CAISESGSGNQPQHF. For the CDR3, the DNA is TGTGCCATCAGTGAGTCCGGGAGCGGCAATCAGCCCCAGCATTTT.

V gene TRBV4-2 combines with J gene TRBJ2-1; the D gene is possibly TRBD2 (5 bases). Germline V lookup: CDR1 LGHNA, CDR2 YNFKEQ. The germline V and J ends were trimmed by 3 bases and 5 bases, with 11 bases remaining between them. The CDR3 is made up of 14 amino acids. This CDR3 reads CASSQDGLHNEQFF. CDR3 DNA: TGTGCCAGCAGCCAGGATGGACTGCACAATGAGCAGTTCTTC.

The chain carries TRBV28 and TRBJ1-1, with D possibly being TRBD1 (5 bases). CDR1 is MDHEN, CDR2 SYDVKM, per germline. V lost 3 bases to trimming and J lost 9 bases, with 11 bases between them. The CDR3 is made up of 12 amino acids. CDR3: CASSFRQLKAFF. The CDR3 nucleotides are TGTGCCAGCAGTTTCCGACAGCTGAAAGCTTTCTTT. Combining the CDR3 with reference TRBV28 and TRBJ1-1 gives the whole variable domain DVKVTQSSRYLVKRTGEKVFLECVQDMDHENMFWYRQDPGLGLRLIYFSYDVKMKEKGDIPEGYSVSREKKERFSLILESASTNQTSMYLCASSFRQLKAFFGQGTRLTVV.

In its sample, this clone was seen a few times. The CDR3 DNA follows: TGCGCCAGCAGCTTGTGGGGAGTCGCTGGAAACACCATATATTTT. Translated, it gives CASSLWGVAGNTIYF. V gene TRBV5-1 combines with J gene TRBJ1-3; D is uncertain. From germline, CDR1 is SGHRS and CDR2 YFSETQ. Trimming took off 1 base at V and 2 bases at J, with 10 bases between the two ends. The CDR3 spans 15 residues.

This clone was seen ten or more times. The chain links TRBV6-4 to TRBJ2-1, with TRBD2 matching over 9 bases. Trimming at V came to 3 bases and at J to 2 bases, leaving 2 bases not matched to a gene. The germline gives CDR1 MRHNA, CDR2 SNTAGT. The CDR3 spans 15 residues. Here the CDR3 reads CASSEAGGPYNEQFF. The CDR3 coding sequence is TGTGCCAGCAGTGAGGCGGGAGGGCCCTACAATGAGCAGTTCTTC.

This clone was detected a few times. The rearrangement links TRBV28 to TRBJ1-2; D remains ambiguous. The CDR3 consists of 13 residues. Trimming took 2 bases from V and 6 from J, leaving 10 bases between them. The germline gives CDR1 MDHEN, CDR2 SYDVKM. The chain's CDR3 is CASSLIAGDGYTF. DNA for the CDR3: TGTGCCAGCAGTTTAATCGCAGGTGATGGCTACACCTTC.

V is TRBV6-5 and J is TRBJ1-2; the D is unclear. V lost 2 bases, J lost 4 bases, and 14 bases lay in between. Germline V gene data show CDR1 as MNHEY and CDR2 as SVGAGI. This CDR3 spans 15 amino acids. The CDR3: CASSYAPGGAYGYTF. The CDR3 DNA follows: TGTGCCAGCAGTTACGCCCCGGGAGGTGCCTATGGCTACACCTTC.

The chain recombines TRBV5-1 with TRBJ2-2, with D tentatively TRBD2 (6 bases). The CDR3 contains 17 residues. Trimming left V 4 bases short and J 3 bases short, with 19 bases between. Germline CDR1 and CDR2: SGHRS and YFSETQ. The DNA for the CDR3 is TGCGCCAGCAGCGCGCCAGAGTCAACGGGGGACACCGGGGAGCTGTTTTTT. Its translation is CASSAPESTGDTGELFF. The whole variable domain, filled in from reference TRBV5-1 and TRBJ2-2, reads KAGVTQTPRYLIKTRGQQVTLSCSPISGHRSVSWYQQTPGQGLQFLFEYFSETQRNKGNFPGRFSGRQFSNSRSEMNVSTLELGDSALYLCASSAPESTGDTGELFFGEGSRLTVL.

The chain is built from TRBV20-1 and TRBJ1-2; no clear D gene. Trimming took off 0 bases at V and 8 bases at J, with 7 bases between the two ends. CDR1 DFQATT and CDR2 SNEGSKA come from the germline V gene (reference sequence). CDR3 size: 11 residues. CDR3 residues: CSAREGVGYTF. CDR3 DNA: TGCAGTGCTAGAGAGGGCGTCGGCTACACCTTC.

The V gene is TRBV19, the J gene TRBJ1-5; 8 bases align to TRBD1. CDR3 length: 14 amino acids. Germline CDR1 LNHDA, CDR2 SQIVND (reference sequence). V was pared by 5 bases and J by 7 bases, with 7 bases of the junction left unmatched. CDR3 coding DNA: TGTGCCAGTAGTCCAACAGGGGGTGGGCAGCCCCAGCATTTT. The encoded protein is CASSPTGGGQPQHF.

The CDR3 nucleotides read TGTGCCAGCAGCTTAGATCCAGGCAGCACAGATACGCAGTATTTT. This translates into CASSLDPGSTDTQYF. This chain links TRBV11-2 with TRBJ2-3; unclear D gene. The CDR3 sequence is 15 residues long. Trimming stripped 0 bases from V and 0 bases from J, with 7 bases between. CDR1 and CDR2 (germline): SGHAT, FQNNGV. Full variable domain (remainder filled in from reference TRBV11-2 and TRBJ2-3): EAGVAQSPRYKIIEKRQSVAFWCNPISGHATLYWYQQILGQGPKLLIQFQNNGVVDDSQLPKDRFSAERLKGVDSTLKIQPAKLEDSAVYLCASSLDPGSTDTQYFGPGTRLTVL.

The chain recombines TRBV10-2 with TRBJ2-1; 7 nucleotides align to TRBD2. CDR1 is WSHSY, CDR2 SAAADI, per germline. The J segment lost 2 bases and the V segment lost 3 bases, leaving 7 bases of the junction unmatched. CDR3 length: 16 amino acids. The DNA of the CDR3 is TGCGCCAGCAGTGACCCGTCTCGGGGGGCCTACAATGAGCAGTTCTTC. Protein sequence: CASSDPSRGAYNEQFF.

This chain links TRBV20-1 with TRBJ2-3; the D is unclear. Germline assignment: CDR1 DFQATT and CDR2 SNEGSKA (reference sequence). This CDR3 region has 11 residues. Trimming left V 6 bases short and J 2 bases short, with 6 bases between. Here the CDR3 DNA reads TGCAGTGCCCCTTTCACAGATACGCAGTATTTT. Translation gives CSAPFTDTQYF.